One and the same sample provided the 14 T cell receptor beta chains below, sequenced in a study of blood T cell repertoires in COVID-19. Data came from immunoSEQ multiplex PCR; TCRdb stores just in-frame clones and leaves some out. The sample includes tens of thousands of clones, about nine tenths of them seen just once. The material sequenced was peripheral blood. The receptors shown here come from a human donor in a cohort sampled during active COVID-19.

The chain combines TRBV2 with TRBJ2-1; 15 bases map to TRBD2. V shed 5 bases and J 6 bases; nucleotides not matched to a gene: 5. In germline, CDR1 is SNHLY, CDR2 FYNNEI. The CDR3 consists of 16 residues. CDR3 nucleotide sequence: TGTGCCAGCAGTCGGACTAGCGGGGGGGGATTCAATGAGCAGTTCTTC. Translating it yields CASSRTSGGGFNEQFF.

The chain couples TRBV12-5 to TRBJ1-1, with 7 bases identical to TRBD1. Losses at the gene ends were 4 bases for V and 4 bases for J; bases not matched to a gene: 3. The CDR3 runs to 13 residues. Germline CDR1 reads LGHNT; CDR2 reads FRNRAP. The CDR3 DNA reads TGTGCTAGTGGTTCATCAGGGGGCACTGAAGCTTTCTTT. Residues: CASGSSGGTEAFF.

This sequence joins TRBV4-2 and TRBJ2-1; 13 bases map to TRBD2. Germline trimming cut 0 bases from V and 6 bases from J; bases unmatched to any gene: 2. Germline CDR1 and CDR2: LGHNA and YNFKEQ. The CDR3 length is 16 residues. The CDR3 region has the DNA TGTGCCAGCAGCCAAGATCGGACTAGCGGGGGCAATGAGCAGTTCTTC. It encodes CASSQDRTSGGNEQFF.

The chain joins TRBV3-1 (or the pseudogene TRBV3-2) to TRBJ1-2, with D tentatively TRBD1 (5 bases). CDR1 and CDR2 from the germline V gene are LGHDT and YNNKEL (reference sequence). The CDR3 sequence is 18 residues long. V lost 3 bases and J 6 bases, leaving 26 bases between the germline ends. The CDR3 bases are TGTGCCAGCAGCCATACAGGTGTGTCGGGTCCGCAAGGAGATGGCTACACCTTC. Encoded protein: CASSHTGVSGPQGDGYTF.

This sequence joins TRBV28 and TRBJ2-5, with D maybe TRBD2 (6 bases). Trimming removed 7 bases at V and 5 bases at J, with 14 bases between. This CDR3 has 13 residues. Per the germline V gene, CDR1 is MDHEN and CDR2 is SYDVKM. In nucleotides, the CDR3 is TGTGCCAGCACTGCATCTGGGGGGGAGACCCAGTACTTC. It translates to CASTASGGETQYF.

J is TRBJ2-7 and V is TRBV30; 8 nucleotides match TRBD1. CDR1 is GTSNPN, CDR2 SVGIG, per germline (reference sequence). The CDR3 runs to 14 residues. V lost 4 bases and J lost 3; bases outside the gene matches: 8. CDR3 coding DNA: TGTGCCTGGACTTTCAGGGGGCTCAGCTACGAGCAGTACTTC. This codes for CAWTFRGLSYEQYF. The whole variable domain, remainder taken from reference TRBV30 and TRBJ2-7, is SQTIHQWPATLVQPVGSPLSLECTVEGTSNPNLYWYRQAAGRGLQLLFYSVGIGQISSEVPQNLSASRPQDRQFILSSKKLLLSDSGFYLCAWTFRGLSYEQYFGPGTRLTVT.

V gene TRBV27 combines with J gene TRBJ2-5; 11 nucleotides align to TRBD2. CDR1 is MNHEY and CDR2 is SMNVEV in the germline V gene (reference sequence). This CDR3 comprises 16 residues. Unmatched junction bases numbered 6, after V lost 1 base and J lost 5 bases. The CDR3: CASSLWIAGGPETQYF. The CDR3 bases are TGTGCCAGCAGTTTATGGATAGCGGGAGGGCCGGAGACCCAGTACTTC.

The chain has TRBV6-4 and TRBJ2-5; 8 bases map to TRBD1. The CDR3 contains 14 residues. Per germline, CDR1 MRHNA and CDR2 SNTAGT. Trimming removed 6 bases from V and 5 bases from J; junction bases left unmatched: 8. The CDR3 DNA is TGTGCCAGCAGATTACAGGGGGTAGGGGAGACCCAGTACTTC. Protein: CASRLQGVGETQYF.

The CDR3: CASRKVSGSYEQYF. The CDR3 DNA reads as TGTGCCAGCAGAAAGGTATCGGGCTCCTACGAGCAGTACTTC. The V gene is TRBV2, the J gene TRBJ2-7; D ambiguous. Trimming stripped 6 bases from V and 0 bases from J, with 12 bases between. The CDR3 is 14 amino acids. CDR1 and CDR2 from the germline V gene are SNHLY and FYNNEI.

The CDR3 region is CASSYPEQGSEAFF. The CDR3 DNA is TGTGCCAGCAGTTATCCGGAGCAGGGATCTGAAGCTTTCTTT. The J gene is TRBJ1-1, the V gene TRBV6-6, with D perhaps matching TRBD1 (5 bases). Germline V CDR1 and CDR2: MNHNY, SVGAGI (reference sequence). V was shortened by 3 bases and J by 6 bases, with 14 bases between the two germline ends. This CDR3 is 14 amino acids long.

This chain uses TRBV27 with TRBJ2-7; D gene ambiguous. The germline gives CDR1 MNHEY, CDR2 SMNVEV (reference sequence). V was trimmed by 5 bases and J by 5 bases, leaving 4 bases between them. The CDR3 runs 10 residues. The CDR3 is CASSINEQYF. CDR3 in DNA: TGTGCCAGCAGTATAAACGAGCAGTACTTC.

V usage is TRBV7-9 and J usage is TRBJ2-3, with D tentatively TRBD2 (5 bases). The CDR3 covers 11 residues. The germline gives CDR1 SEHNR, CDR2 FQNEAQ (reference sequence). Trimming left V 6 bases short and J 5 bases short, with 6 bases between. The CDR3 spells CASSAGDTQYF. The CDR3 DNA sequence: TGTGCCAGCAGTGCGGGAGATACGCAGTATTTT.

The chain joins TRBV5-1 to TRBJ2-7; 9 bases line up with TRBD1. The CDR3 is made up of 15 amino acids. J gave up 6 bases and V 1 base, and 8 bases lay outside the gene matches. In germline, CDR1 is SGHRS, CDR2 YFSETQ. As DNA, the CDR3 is TGCGCCAGCAGCTTGACCCCGGACAGGGGAGGCGAGCAGTACTTC. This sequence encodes CASSLTPDRGGEQYF.

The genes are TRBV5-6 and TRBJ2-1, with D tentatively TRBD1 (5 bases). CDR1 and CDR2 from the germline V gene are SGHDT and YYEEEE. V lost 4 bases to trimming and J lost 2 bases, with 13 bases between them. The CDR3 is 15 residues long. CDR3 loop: CASSQLQDTYNEQFF. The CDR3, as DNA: TGTGCCAGCAGCCAACTACAGGATACCTACAATGAGCAGTTCTTC.